The next 26 T cell receptor beta chains were all read from a single sample in a study of blood T cells in healthy people across ages. A second PCR of roughly 7 to 11 cycles used a sample-barcoded 5' primer and a J-beta primer mix. MiXCR, applied by TCRdb to the 5' RACE reads, yields one record per CDR3 protein. This sample has around 1.5 million distinct CDR3 sequences, with about 43% found just once. Input material: blood. These receptors all stem from a woman aged 18-30 years in good health.

The chain joins TRBV6-1 to TRBJ2-5, with 8 positions matching TRBD2. The CDR3 runs 15 residues. J was trimmed by 4 bases and V by 5 bases; bases with no gene match: 9. Germline V CDR1 and CDR2: MNHNS, SASEGT. The chain's CDR3 is CASSKEGLARETQYF. CDR3 in DNA: TGTGCCAGCAGTAAAGAAGGACTAGCTAGAGAGACCCAGTACTTC.

The chain combines TRBV21-1 with TRBJ2-5; the table's TRBD1 call for D was not verified on the DNA. TRBV21-1 is a pseudogene locus. This CDR3 comprises 15 residues. CDR3 in DNA: TGTGCCATCTCCCTTTGGACGGGGGGATGGGAGACCCAGTACTTC. Amino acids: CAISLWTGGWETQYF.

This chain connects TRBV2 to TRBJ2-1; 8 bases match TRBD2. With 9 bases clipped from V and 7 bases from J, the junction kept 11 bases outside the gene matches. CDR1 SNHLY and CDR2 FYNNEI come from the germline V gene. This CDR3 has 14 amino acids. The chain's CDR3 is CASTRTSPLNEQFF. In DNA, the CDR3 is TGTGCCAGTACCAGGACTAGCCCATTGAATGAGCAGTTCTTC.

The chain is built from TRBV29-1 and TRBJ2-7; 9 nucleotides align to TRBD1. Germline trimming cut 7 bases from V and 1 base from J; bases unmatched to any gene: 5. The CDR3 is made up of 13 amino acids. CDR1 and CDR2 (germline): SQVTM, ANQGSEA. This CDR3 reads CSGLGTGSYEQYF. The DNA for the CDR3 is TGCAGCGGGCTCGGGACAGGGTCCTACGAGCAGTACTTC.

The V call is TRBV4-2, the J call TRBJ2-1; D gene unclear. The V and J ends lost 0 bases and 5 bases respectively, with 5 bases between them. The CDR3 loop spans 13 amino acids. The V gene's germline CDR1 is LGHNA and CDR2 YNFKEQ. The CDR3 sequence: CASSQDKDNEQFF. The CDR3 nucleotides read TGTGCCAGCAGCCAAGATAAAGACAATGAGCAGTTCTTC.

V gene TRBV7-3 combines with J gene TRBJ2-1; D is ambiguous. The end of the DNA aligns better with TRBJ2-7, so the J call may be wrong. Germline-derived CDR1 and CDR2 are SGHTA and FQGTGA. The CDR3 consists of 17 residues. CDR3: CASSLLATMNSYNEQYF. In DNA, the CDR3 is TGTGCCAGCAGCTTATTGGCCACTATGAACTCCTACAATGAGCAGTACTTC.

The chain has TRBV3-1 and TRBJ2-5; no firm D call. Trimming stripped 0 bases from V and 2 bases from J, with 7 bases between. CDR3 length: 14 residues. Germline V lookup: CDR1 LGHDT, CDR2 YNNKEL (reference sequence). As DNA, the CDR3 is TGTGCCAGCAGCCAAGAGGCCCTACAAGAGACCCAGTACTTC. This sequence encodes CASSQEALQETQYF.

The J gene is TRBJ2-6, the V gene TRBV30; D remains unclear. This CDR3 region has 12 residues. Per the germline V gene, CDR1 is GTSNPN and CDR2 is SVGIG (reference sequence). Trimming took off 8 bases at V and 0 bases at J, with 5 bases between the two ends. The CDR3 DNA reads TGTGCCGTTACCTCTGGGGCCAACGTCCTGACTTTC. It yields the protein CAVTSGANVLTF. Filled out from reference TRBV30 and TRBJ2-6, the complete variable domain reads SQTIHQWPATLVQPVGSPLSLECTVEGTSNPNLYWYRQAAGRGLQLLFYSVGIGQISSEVPQNLSASRPQDRQFILSSKKLLLSDSGFYLCAVTSGANVLTFGAGSRLTVL.

The sample holds a few counts of this clonotype. The rearrangement joins TRBV4-1 to TRBJ2-5; 12 bases align to TRBD2. The CDR3 sequence is 16 residues long. Per germline, CDR1 MGHRA and CDR2 YSYEKL. The junction had 6 bases not matched to a gene; V was cut back by 3 bases and J by 4 bases. The CDR3 sequence: CASSQPTSGSRETQYF. CDR3 coding DNA: TGCGCCAGCAGCCAGCCGACTAGCGGGAGCCGAGAGACCCAGTACTTC.

This chain uses TRBV20-1 with TRBJ2-7; tentative D call: TRBD2 (7 bases). CDR3 length equals 13 residues. The germline CDR1 and CDR2 sequences are DFQATT and SNEGSKA (reference sequence). Deletions cut 3 bases from V and 2 bases from J, with 11 bases between. In DNA, the CDR3 is TGCAGTGCTAGCGGGGGGCCTACCTACGAGCAGTACTTC. Its translation is CSASGGPTYEQYF.

The chain combines TRBV20-1 with TRBJ1-4; D is perhaps TRBD1 (6 bases). V was cut by 2 bases and J by 8 bases, with 15 bases left in between. Germline lookup yields CDR1 DFQATT and CDR2 SNEGSKA (reference sequence). The CDR3 runs 14 residues. The CDR3 region is CSARSGAVGEKLFF. The CDR3 bases are TGCAGTGCTAGATCAGGGGCAGTTGGGGAAAAACTGTTTTTT.

In DNA, the CDR3 is TGTGCCAGCAGTGAGCCAGCGGGAGTACCCTACGAGCAGTACTTC. It specifies CASSEPAGVPYEQYF. The J gene is TRBJ2-7, the V gene TRBV6-1, with 8 positions matching TRBD2. There are 15 residues in the CDR3. In germline, CDR1 is MNHNS, CDR2 SASEGT. With 3 bases clipped from V and 2 bases from J, the junction kept 6 bases outside the gene matches.

The rearrangement joins TRBV7-8 to TRBJ2-1; D remains unclear. Trimming took off 0 bases at V and 5 bases at J, with 11 bases between the two ends. This CDR3 is 15 amino acids long. From germline, CDR1 is SGHVS and CDR2 FQNEAQ. CDR3 coding DNA: TGTGCCAGCAGCTTAGCGGGGTTGAGGCACAATGAGCAGTTCTTC. It codes for CASSLAGLRHNEQFF.

The V call is TRBV20-1, the J call TRBJ2-1; a weak D match, TRBD1 (6 bases). TRBJ2-7 explains the end of the DNA better; the J call may be wrong. CDR3 size: 13 residues. Per the germline V gene, CDR1 is DFQATT and CDR2 is SNEGSKA (reference sequence). The CDR3 loop is CSARSAGVEEQYF. The DNA for the CDR3 is TGCAGTGCTAGGTCCGCAGGGGTGGAAGAGCAGTACTTC.

This clonotype was counted many times. V and J are TRBV10-3 and TRBJ1-2; D ambiguous. From germline, CDR1 is ENHRY and CDR2 SYGVKD. The CDR3 has 14 amino acids. Deletions cut 0 bases from V and 7 bases from J, with 12 bases between. CDR3 in DNA: TGTGCCATCAGTGAGTCGATCGGGGAATGTGGCTACACCTTC. Amino acids: CAISESIGECGYTF.

In its sample, this clonotype was seen a few times. DNA for the CDR3: TGTGCCATCAGTGAGAGGGCAGATCCTTCTGAAGCTTTCTTT. Protein sequence: CAISERADPSEAFF. The chain joins TRBV10-3 to TRBJ1-1; unclear D gene. The CDR3 loop spans 14 amino acids. CDR1 and CDR2 (germline): ENHRY, SYGVKD. V gave up 2 bases and J gave up 6 bases, with 13 bases separating them.

This clonotype was observed a handful of times. In DNA, the CDR3 is TGTGCCAGCAGCTTAGCCCTAGCGGGGAGCTCCTACAATGAGCAGTTCTTC. Its protein is CASSLALAGSSYNEQFF. The V and J genes are TRBV7-2 and TRBJ2-1, with 9 bases lining up with TRBD2. The CDR3 length is 17 residues. V lost 0 bases and J lost 0; bases outside the gene matches: 3. In germline, CDR1 is SGHTA, CDR2 FQGNSA.

V is TRBV20-1 and J is TRBJ2-7, with D uncertain. V was shortened by 3 bases and J by 1 base, with 13 bases between the two germline ends. Germline assignment: CDR1 DFQATT and CDR2 SNEGSKA (reference sequence). The CDR3 runs to 14 residues. The CDR3: CSARTSSRSYEQYF. CDR3 nucleotide sequence: TGCAGTGCTAGGACCAGCAGCCGGTCCTACGAGCAGTACTTC.

The rearrangement links TRBV2 to TRBJ1-4; tentatively, D is TRBD1 (6 bases). CDR3 length: 12 residues. Germline CDR1 and CDR2: SNHLY and FYNNEI. Trimming stripped 7 bases from V and 11 bases from J, with 14 bases between. The chain's CDR3 is CASTRGSPKLFF. In DNA form, the CDR3 reads TGTGCCAGCACCAGGGGCTCCCCGAAACTGTTTTTT.

The chain couples TRBV20-1 to TRBJ1-2; possibly TRBD1 for D (5 bases). Germline loops: CDR1 DFQATT, CDR2 SNEGSKA (reference sequence). The V and J ends lost 0 bases and 8 bases respectively, with 16 bases between them. There are 14 residues in the CDR3. The CDR3: CSARDRDRWGGYTF. The CDR3 DNA sequence: TGCAGTGCTAGAGATCGGGATCGCTGGGGCGGCTACACCTTC.

The rearrangement links TRBV29-1 to TRBJ2-3; 12 bases agree with TRBD2. J was trimmed by 6 bases and V by 4 bases; bases with no gene match: 14. This CDR3 region has 17 residues. From germline, CDR1 is SQVTM and CDR2 ANQGSEA. CDR3: CSVVLAGGPRVTDTQYF. The CDR3 DNA follows: TGCAGCGTTGTTCTAGCGGGGGGGCCGAGGGTCACGGATACGCAGTATTTT.

The chain carries TRBV7-7 and TRBJ2-3; D could derive from TRBD1 or TRBD2 (6 bases each). V gave up 3 bases and J gave up 3 bases, with 13 bases separating them. The V gene's germline CDR1 is SSHAT and CDR2 FNYEAQ (reference sequence). The length of the CDR3 is 15 residues. In nucleotides, the CDR3 is TGTGCCAGCAGCTTGACCCCGGGGGCTACAGATACGCAGTATTTT. This codes for CASSLTPGATDTQYF.

This chain links TRBV5-1 with TRBJ2-3; TRBD2 matches at 10 bases. Per germline, CDR1 SGHRS and CDR2 YFSETQ. V was pared by 5 bases and J by 0 bases, with 6 bases of the junction left unmatched. The CDR3 covers 16 residues. The CDR3 coding sequence is TGCGCCAGCAGTAAAGCTAGCGGGGGAAGCACAGATACGCAGTATTTT. The encoded protein is CASSKASGGSTDTQYF.

As DNA, the CDR3 is TGCAGCGTTGTTTTTATCGGGGAGCTGTTTTTT. The encoded protein is CSVVFIGELFF. The V gene is TRBV29-1, the J gene TRBJ2-2; D is unresolved. From germline, CDR1 is SQVTM and CDR2 ANQGSEA. This CDR3 spans 11 amino acids. Trimming took 4 bases from V and 7 from J, leaving 7 bases between them.

This rearrangement joins TRBV3-1 to TRBJ2-1; 8 nucleotides match TRBD2. The V segment lost 7 bases and the J segment 8 bases; nucleotides outside the gene matches: 10. Germline V CDR1 and CDR2: LGHDT, YNNKEL (reference sequence). This CDR3 spans 14 amino acids. In nucleotides, the CDR3 is TGTGCCAGCACCTCGGGGGGGTTTTTGGATGAGCAGTTCTTC. It codes for CASTSGGFLDEQFF.

The J gene is TRBJ2-5, the V gene TRBV9; no definite D call. Deletions cut 3 bases from V and 11 bases from J, with 8 bases between. Germline values: CDR1 SGDLS, CDR2 YYNGEE. There are 10 residues in the CDR3. The CDR3, as DNA: TGTGCCAGCAGCGGCGTCATGCAGTACTTC. It specifies CASSGVMQYF. Looking up the rest from reference TRBV9 and TRBJ2-5 gives the full variable domain: DSGVTQTPKHLITATGQRVTLRCSPRSGDLSVYWYQQSLDQGLQFLIQYYNGEERAKGNILERFSAQQFPDLHSELNLSSLELGDSALYFCASSGVMQYFGPGTRLLVL.